This is a list of T cell receptor beta chains from one sample in a study of Graves' ophthalmopathy and Graves' hyperthyroidism. TCRdb analysed the multiplex PCR reads with MiXCR anew, one entry per CDR3 protein. This sample has roughly 1.1 million distinct CDR3 sequences, with approximately 35% found just once. The sequencing sample was made of peripheral blood or thyroid tissue (not recorded which). The receptors were gathered from an adult man with Graves' hyperthyroidism. Both conserved end residues are part of each CDR3. Each record gives: clone size, D gene, J gene, V gene, CDR3 DNA, CDR3 protein. The D gene is left open where the match is weak. For some rows the clone size is stated as once, few or many, or as a class when expanded; others skip it.

>many|.|TRBJ2-2|TRBV14
TGTGCCAGCAGCCAAGTAGGGGAATTGAACACCGGGGAGCTGTTTTTT
CASSQVGELNTGELFF
>.|.|TRBJ1-5|TRBV7-2
TGTGCCAGCAGCTTAAATGCAGGGCAGCTACATCAGCCCCAGCATTTT
CASSLNAGQLHQPQHF
>.|.|TRBJ1-1|TRBV4-3
TGCGCCAGCAGCCGGACACTAATGGGGAACACTGAAGCTTTCTTT
CASSRTLMGNTEAFF
>many|.|TRBJ2-7|TRBV7-9
TGTGCCAGCAGCAAAGGTGGGGACAACTTCTACGAGCAGTACTTC
CASSKGGDNFYEQYF
>.|TRBD1|TRBJ1-1|TRBV6-2/TRBV6-3
TGTGCCAGCAGTACAACAGGGGGACGGACTGAAGCTTTCTTT
CASSTTGGRTEAFF
>.|.|TRBJ1-5|TRBV7-9
TGTGCCAGCAGCTTAGGTCGGGTAGGGCAGAATAGCAATCAGCCCCAGCATTTT
CASSLGRVGQNSNQPQHF
>many|.|TRBJ1-1|TRBV5-1
TGCGCCAGCAACAGAGGACAGATGAACACTGAAGCTTTCTTT
CASNRGQMNTEAFF
>.|TRBD2|TRBJ2-5|TRBV29-1
TGCAGCGCCCATACGCGGGAGTCGGAGACCCAGTACTTC
CSAHTRESETQYF
>many|.|TRBJ1-4|TRBV7-8
TGTGCCAGCAGTCGACAGTCTAATGAAAAACTGTTTTTT
CASSRQSNEKLFF
>few|.|TRBJ2-6|TRBV2
TGTGCCACAGGGCTAGCGGGGGCCAACGTCCTGACTTTC
CATGLAGANVLTF
>.|.|TRBJ1-1|TRBV12-3/TRBV12-4
TGTGCCAGCAGTCCAGGGCCCCTCGGGAACACTGAAGCTTTCTTT
CASSPGPLGNTEAFF
>many|TRBD1|TRBJ2-5|TRBV7-2
TGTGCCAGCAGCTCTCTCGGGACAGGCGGGACCCAGTACTTC
CASSSLGTGGTQYF
>.|.|TRBJ1-3|TRBV4-1
TGCGCCAGCAGCCACAGCGACAGCAACTCTGGAAACACCATATATTTT
CASSHSDSNSGNTIYF
>.|.|TRBJ1-1|TRBV7-2
TGTGCCAGCAGCTCCGGTTATAACATGAACACTGAAGCTTTCTTT
CASSSGYNMNTEAFF
>many|.|TRBJ1-1|TRBV12-3/TRBV12-4
TGTGCCAGCAGTTTTGGGTTGGTTGAAGCTTTCTTT
CASSFGLVEAFF
>many|.|TRBJ2-2|TRBV20-1
TGCAGTGCTAGAAGGACCGAGACCGGGGAGCTGTTTTTT
CSARRTETGELFF
>many|.|TRBJ1-3|TRBV4-1
TGCGCCAGCAGCCAAGAATCAGGCCTCTCTGGAAACACCATATATTTT
CASSQESGLSGNTIYF
>.|.|TRBJ2-2|TRBV7-8
TGTGCCAGCTTGCTCGTTAAGGACTACCGAAACACCGGGGAGCTGTTTTTT
CASLLVKDYRNTGELFF
>few|.|TRBJ2-7|TRBV5-7
TGTGCCAGCACGGGGACACAGCTCTACGAGCAGTACTTC
CASTGTQLYEQYF
>.|.|TRBJ2-5|TRBV27
TGTGCCAGCAGTTTTTTGGGCACAGGAGGTCAAGAGACCCAGTACTTC
CASSFLGTGGQETQYF
>many|.|TRBJ1-5|TRBV19
TGTGCCAGTAGTATAGATCGAGGCGGGAATCAGCCCCAGCATTTT
CASSIDRGGNQPQHF
>.|TRBD2|TRBJ2-7|TRBV10-3
TGTGCCAGCAGCCCCGGAGCGGGAGGGTTCTACGAGCAGTACTTC
CASSPGAGGFYEQYF
>many|TRBD1|TRBJ2-7|TRBV24-1
TGTGCCACCAGTGATACCGGGACAGGGGGACGCGAGCAGTACTTC
CATSDTGTGGREQYF
>few|TRBD1|TRBJ1-1|TRBV7-8
TGTGCCAGCAGCTTACGGGGACAGGGGGTGACTGAAGCTTTCTTT
CASSLRGQGVTEAFF
>many|.|TRBJ1-2|TRBV9
TGTGCCAGCAGCGCAAGCAGACAGGTTTCGCGAAGTGGCTACACCTTC
CASSASRQVSRSGYTF
>many|.|TRBJ2-5|TRBV20-1
TGCAGTGCTAGTGGAAGGGTAGCCTTGGAGACCCAGTACTTC
CSASGRVALETQYF
>few|.|TRBJ1-2|TRBV4-1
TGTGCCAGCAGCCAAGGGGCCCTGTCTGGCTACACCTTC
CASSQGALSGYTF
>many|.|TRBJ1-2|TRBV29-1
TGCAGCGTTCCCGACAGGACCCCTAACTATGGCTACACCTTC
CSVPDRTPNYGYTF
>.|.|TRBJ1-4|TRBV15
TGTGCCATCAGCAGAGATCCAGTGAACCTGTTTTTT
CAISRDPVNLFF